The 10 T cell receptor beta chains below were found in one sample sequenced in a study of OX40 agonist ivuxolimab in advanced cancers. The protocol was immunoSEQ multiplex PCR, while the TCRdb copy is restricted to in-frame clones and leaves out a portion. The table shows 60,000 or so clones, with 86% occurring only once. The source was CD4+ or CD8+ T cells sorted from blood, collected in a trial of the OX40 agonist ivuxolimab. The receptors here all came from an adult with an advanced solid tumor such as melanoma, head and neck, liver or kidney cancer.

V usage is TRBV7-8 and J usage is TRBJ1-2; D is undetermined. The CDR3 consists of 14 residues. CDR1 is SGHVS, CDR2 FQNEAQ, per germline. V was shortened by 1 base and J by 4 bases, with 10 bases between the two germline ends. CDR3: CASSLELGGYGYTF. In DNA form, the CDR3 reads TGTGCCAGCAGCTTAGAGCTGGGTGGCTATGGCTACACCTTC. Full variable domain (outside the CDR3, taken from reference TRBV7-8 and TRBJ1-2): GAGVSQSPRYKVAKRGQDVALRCDPISGHVSLFWYQQALGQGPEFLTYFQNEAQLDKSGLPSDRFFAERPEGSVSTLKIQRTQQEDSAVYLCASSLELGGYGYTFGSGTRLTVV.

The chain has TRBV4-1 and TRBJ2-7, with a weak D call TRBD1 (6 bases). The V end lost 1 base, the J end lost 1 base, and 14 bases lay between the germline ends. The CDR3 is 16 amino acids. CDR1 is MGHRA, CDR2 YSYEKL, per germline. The CDR3 coding sequence is TGCGCCAGCAGCCAAGTGGGCAGGGGCACATCCTACGAGCAGTACTTC. This translates into CASSQVGRGTSYEQYF.

The chain has TRBV28 and TRBJ1-2, with a possible D match to TRBD1 (5 bases). CDR3 length equals 15 residues. Germline CDR1 is MDHEN and CDR2 is SYDVKM. Trimming took 8 bases from V and 3 from J, leaving 19 bases between them. CDR3 region: CASFPVGGGYYGYTF. CDR3 bases: TGTGCCAGCTTTCCTGTCGGGGGAGGTTACTATGGCTACACCTTC.

This clone was seen once. V gene TRBV5-8 combines with J gene TRBJ2-5; the match to TRBD1 covers 8 bases. The CDR3 extends over 16 amino acids. Germline assignment: CDR1 SGHTS and CDR2 YDEGEE. The V and J ends lost 0 bases and 5 bases, in that order; junction bases with no gene match: 9. The CDR3 coding sequence is TGTGCCAGCAGCTTGGACGTCAGGGGGCATCGGGAGACCCAGTACTTC. Translated, it gives CASSLDVRGHRETQYF.

This rearrangement joins TRBV4-1 to TRBJ1-3; perhaps TRBD1 as D (5 bases). V lost 0 bases to trimming and J lost 3 bases, with 12 bases between them. From germline, CDR1 is MGHRA and CDR2 YSYEKL. This CDR3 has 16 amino acids. The CDR3 DNA follows: TGCGCCAGCAGCCAAGATCGGGGGGGGTTTGGAAACACCATATATTTT. Protein product: CASSQDRGGFGNTIYF.

This chain links TRBV7-9 with TRBJ2-3; 7 bases map to TRBD1. The V segment lost 5 bases and the J segment 1 base; nucleotides outside the gene matches: 12. The CDR3 is made up of 17 amino acids. In germline, CDR1 is SEHNR, CDR2 FQNEAQ (reference sequence). DNA for the CDR3: TGTGCCAGCAGCCAATCGACAGGGCGAAGGGGCACAGATACGCAGTATTTT. Amino acid sequence: CASSQSTGRRGTDTQYF.

V usage is TRBV21-1 and J usage is TRBJ2-7; TRBD2 is the table's D call, not checked against the DNA. TRBV21-1 is a pseudogene. The CDR3 totals 17 residues. CDR3 region: CASSKVPIAGGSCEQYF. The CDR3 DNA reads TGTGCCAGCAGCAAAGTCCCCATAGCGGGAGGGAGCTGCGAGCAGTACTTC.

The chain joins TRBV2 to TRBJ1-2; D is unresolved. The CDR3 length is 14 residues. Trimming stripped 6 bases from V and 4 bases from J, with 15 bases between. Germline V gene data show CDR1 as SNHLY and CDR2 as FYNNEI. The CDR3 DNA reads as TGTGCCAGCAGACCGGACGGGCTCGGCTATGGCTACACCTTC. Translating gives CASRPDGLGYGYTF.

The gene calls are TRBV7-9 and TRBJ1-1; D is unresolved. From germline, CDR1 is SEHNR and CDR2 FQNEAQ (reference sequence). Trimming took off 2 bases at V and 1 base at J, with 11 bases between the two ends. The CDR3 extends over 15 amino acids. In DNA form, the CDR3 reads TGTGCCAGCAGCTTACTTAACAGACCGAACACTGAAGCTTTCTTT. As protein: CASSLLNRPNTEAFF. The whole variable domain, filled in from reference TRBV7-9 and TRBJ1-1, reads DTGVSQNPRHKITKRGQNVTFRCDPISEHNRLYWYRQTLGQGPEFLTYFQNEAQLEKSRLLSDRFSAERPKGSFSTLEIQRTEQGDSAMYLCASSLLNRPNTEAFFGQGTRLTVV.

This clone appeared a single time. The CDR3 DNA follows: TGTGCCAGCAGTTTAGCAGGGGCCAGCAATCAGCCCCAGCATTTT. It is translated as CASSLAGASNQPQHF. This chain links TRBV28 with TRBJ1-5; maybe TRBD1 (6 bases). V was pared by 2 bases and J by 1 base, with 9 bases between. The CDR3 is made up of 15 amino acids. CDR1 and CDR2 (germline): MDHEN, SYDVKM.